These T cell receptor beta chains were read from a single sample in a study of a mutant IDH1 vaccine in newly diagnosed glioma. Which antigens these TCRs recognize remains unknown. Sequenced by immunoSEQ multiplex PCR; TCRdb stores in-frame clones only, minus some. Among some 60,000 clones, 75% to 90% were seen once, and the ten largest hold approximately 6.1%. The sequencing here drew on PBMCs, taken from a glioma patient whose treatment included an IDH1 peptide vaccine. Receptors were obtained from a man aged 50-60 years with glioma. The CDR3 runs from the conserved cysteine through the conserved F or W. The order of the fields is V gene, clone size, D gene, J gene, CDR3 DNA, CDR3 protein. A D gene is named only where the DNA matches it firmly. Clone size is stated in some rows and not others, as once, few, many or a class when expanded.

>TRBV7-2|.|TRBD2|TRBJ2-3
TGTGCCAGCAGCCGAACTAGCGCAGATACGCAGTATTTT
CASSRTSADTQYF
>TRBV5-1|.|TRBD1|TRBJ1-2
TGCGCCAGCTCCCTCTGGGGACAGGGAGGCTACACCTTC
CASSLWGQGGYTF
>TRBV5-4|.|.|TRBJ2-3
TGTGCCAGCAGCTTGGGGCCAGGGTCAAGAACAGATACGCAGTATTTT
CASSLGPGSRTDTQYF
>TRBV5-5|.|.|TRBJ2-3
TGTGCCAGCAGCTTTGTAGGCGATCCTAGGCAGTATTTT
CASSFVGDPRQYF
>TRBV4-1|.|TRBD1|TRBJ2-7
TGCGCCAGCAGCCAACTCCAACAGGGGGCCTACGAGCAGTACTTC
CASSQLQQGAYEQYF
>TRBV19|.|.|TRBJ2-7
TGTGCCAGTAGTATTTCGGCAGGGGGGCCCTACGAGCAGTACTTC
CASSISAGGPYEQYF
>TRBV19|.|.|TRBJ2-2
TGTGCCAGTAGTATAGCCCTCGGGCGGGGAGGCCTCGCCGGGGAGCTGTTTTTT
CASSIALGRGGLAGELFF
>TRBV7-9|.|.|TRBJ2-3
TGTGCCAGCAGCGGAGGGCTTCTCACAGATACGCAGTATTTT
CASSGGLLTDTQYF
>TRBV6-1|once|.|TRBJ1-1
TGTGCCAGCAGTCTACAGGGTAAAGGGACTGAAGCTTTCTTT
CASSLQGKGTEAFF
>TRBV6-5|.|.|TRBJ2-3
TGTGCCAGCAGTTACTCGGAACAGGGCACAGATACGCAGTATTTT
CASSYSEQGTDTQYF
>TRBV11-3|.|.|TRBJ2-5
TGTGCCAGCAGCTTAAGAGAGACCCAGTACTTC
CASSLRETQYF
>TRBV4-1|.|.|TRBJ2-7
TGCGCCAGCAGCGAACTCCATGTGAGGGACTACGAGCAGTACTTC
CASSELHVRDYEQYF
>TRBV27|.|TRBD1|TRBJ1-2
TGTGCCAGCAGTTTAGTGACAGGGGGTGGAGGCTACACCTTC
CASSLVTGGGGYTF
>TRBV7-9|once|.|TRBJ1-1
TGTGCCAGCAGCTCGACAGGGAACACTGAAGCTTTCTTT
CASSSTGNTEAFF
>TRBV2|few|TRBD1|TRBJ1-2
TGTGCCAGCAGTGGGGGGACAGGGGTCGGTGGCTACACCTTC
CASSGGTGVGGYTF
>TRBV5-6|.|.|TRBJ1-5
TGTGCCAGCAGCTTGGCCGGCCAGCCCCAGCATTTT
CASSLAGQPQHF
>TRBV6-5|.|.|TRBJ2-5
TGTGCCAGCAGCTCTCGTAGGGGATTACAAGAGACCCAGTACTTC
CASSSRRGLQETQYF
>TRBV2|medium-sized|.|TRBJ1-5
TGTGCCAGCAGTGTGGGGGGAATTCGGAGCCAGCCCCAGCATTTT
CASSVGGIRSQPQHF
>TRBV6-5|.|.|TRBJ1-1
TGTGCCAGCAGCTGGGGTGTGAACACTGAAGCTTTCTTT
CASSWGVNTEAFF
>TRBV28|.|.|TRBJ1-5
TGTGCCAGCAGTTTCAGCTCAGCAGGCAATCAGCCCCAGCATTTT
CASSFSSAGNQPQHF
>TRBV7-9|.|.|TRBJ2-7
TGTGCCAGCACCCCCGGGTCTCACCCCGACGAGCAGTACTTC
CASTPGSHPDEQYF
>TRBV7-9|.|TRBD1|TRBJ2-7
TGTGCCAGCAGCTTGGGACAGAACCCGACCTACGAGCAGTACTTC
CASSLGQNPTYEQYF
>TRBV7-2|.|.|TRBJ2-1
TGTGCCAGCAGCCCCCCGGGGACCGGGAGCCGCGAGCAGTTCTTC
CASSPPGTGSREQFF
>TRBV7-2|once|.|TRBJ2-5
TGTGCCAGCAGCTCCCGGAGACGGGGCCCCAGGGAGACCCAGTACTTC
CASSSRRRGPRETQYF
>TRBV5-1|.|.|TRBJ2-2
TGCGCCAGCAGCTTGGCAGGCCTCGGGGAGCTGTTTTTT
CASSLAGLGELFF
>TRBV6-5|.|TRBD1|TRBJ1-5
TGTGCCAGCAGATCATCCGGGACAGCAAATCAGCCCCAGCATTTT
CASRSSGTANQPQHF
>TRBV7-6|.|TRBD2|TRBJ2-3
TGTGCCAGCAGCTTGGCCCCCCCGGGACTAGCGGGGTTGGGGACAGATACGCAGTATTTT
CASSLAPPGLAGLGTDTQYF
>TRBV4-1|once|TRBD2|TRBJ2-1
TGCGCCAGCAGCCAAGAAATAGCGGGGCTTTACAATGAGCAGTTCTTC
CASSQEIAGLYNEQFF
>TRBV11-3|.|.|TRBJ2-7
TGTGCCAGCAGCTCCGCTGAGTACGAGCAGTACTTC
CASSSAEYEQYF
>TRBV5-1|.|.|TRBJ1-1
TGCGCCAGCACCAATCGGGGGGGCACTGAAGCTTTCTTT
CASTNRGGTEAFF
>TRBV2|.|.|TRBJ1-1
TGTGCCAGCAGTGATGAGAATTCTTGGACAGAAGCTTTCTTT
CASSDENSWTEAFF
>TRBV7-6|.|.|TRBJ2-2
TGTGCCAGCAGCTTATTTTGGAACACCGGGGAGCTGTTTTTT
CASSLFWNTGELFF
>TRBV27|few|TRBD1|TRBJ1-1
TGTGCCAGCAAATACGACAGGGGCGGGATGAACACTGAAGCTTTCTTT
CASKYDRGGMNTEAFF
>TRBV28|.|.|TRBJ2-7
TGTGCCAGCAGTTTCCGTGGTATTTCCTACGAGCAGTACTTC
CASSFRGISYEQYF
>TRBV23-1|once|TRBD1|TRBJ2-6
TGCGCCAGCAGTCAAGCCCGGCAGGGGGTCTCTGGGGCCAACGTCCTGACTTTC
CASSQARQGVSGANVLTF
>TRBV19|.|TRBD2|TRBJ2-1
TGTGCCAGTAGTATAACGCTAGCGGGAGGGAATGAGCAGTTCTTC
CASSITLAGGNEQFF
>TRBV5-4|.|TRBD1|TRBJ2-6
TGTGCCAGCAGCCAAGGGACAGTGGGCTCTGGGGCCAACGTCCTGACTTTC
CASSQGTVGSGANVLTF
>TRBV10-3|.|TRBD2|TRBJ2-7
TGTGCCATCAGCGCCGCAAGCGGGGGAGCCGAGCAGTACTTC
CAISAASGGAEQYF
>TRBV5-8|.|.|TRBJ1-4
TGTGCCAGCAGCCGGACTCACACCCCGGAAAAACTGTTTTTT
CASSRTHTPEKLFF
>TRBV7-9|.|.|TRBJ2-1
TGTGCCAGCGGGGACGGGAGCGTTAATGAGCAGTTCTTC
CASGDGSVNEQFF